This section outlines one T cell receptor (beta chain) sequence together with its context. It has no known antigen specificity. Germline and junction disagree at one end, which may indicate a read error. This entry is derived from a study of CD8+CD57+ T cells in acquired aplastic anemia (dated by TCRdb to between 2017 and 2018). Regarding the study in general: On average, sorted CD4+ and CD8+ cells yielded approximately 3 ug of extracted DNA, with a range of roughly 0.18 to 30 ug. An average of around 9.8 million reads for CD4+ cells and 11 million to 12 million reads for CD8+ cells was obtained from healthy donor samples.

In the study, sorted CD4+ and CD8+ blood T cells from patients with severe aplastic anemia and from healthy subjects underwent deep sequencing of TCR repertoires. Ficoll-Paque density gradient centrifugation was used to isolate peripheral blood mononuclear cells. CD4+ and CD8+ T cells were sorted by FACS or magnetic beads before DNA extraction. TCR beta VDJ combination and CDR3 sequence profiling used genomic DNA as the template. An Illumina HiSeq 2000 was used for TCR repertoire sequencing. Concerning the study's data processing: Repertoire assessment relied on Simpson's diversity index, CDR3 size and DJ length profiles, and TRBV/TRBJ rearrangement plots. The immunodominant clone was defined as the most abundant DNA sequence in deep sequencing data. CDR3 amino acid sequences were screened for sharing across subjects and were compared with published repertoires and the VDJdb database. TCRdb itself trimmed the public reads at Q25 with fastp, ran MiXCR and retained productive beta chains. Every CDR3 protein is listed once, alongside the most common genes and DNA of its rows. In this record, the V and J calls reflect TCRdb's handling and not the investigators' own analysis. The sample yields roughly 420,000 distinct CDR3 sequences; 55% to 70% were counted once. Together, the top ten hold under 5% of the sample.

Measured from the cysteine to the phenylalanine, the CDR3 is 11 residues long. The sequence is cut down to CDR3 DNA, 33 bases in frame from base 1. CDR1 and CDR2, per the germline V gene, are SGHRS and YFSETQ. Here is what the overall study found, with its caveats: Between patients and healthy controls, no significant difference in CD8+ Simpson's diversity was found (P=0.060). Some 27 CD8+ CDR3 sequences were found in both patients and controls but appeared to be highly expressed in patients and within the immunodominant clones of the patients.

Recombination joined TRBV5-1 with TRBJ2-7; TRBD2 is perhaps the D gene, given 8 matching bases. This sequence was found in a human donor in good health, serving as a control. The source material was sorted CD4+, CD8+, or CD8+CD57+ T cells (not recorded which) from PBMCs. The CDR3 region reads CASRGGGGQCF. The DNA sequence reads TGTGCCAGCAGGGGGGGCGGGGGGCAGTGCTTC.